This T cell receptor (beta chain) was captured in a study of blood T cell repertoires in COVID-19. Study information: Acute and convalescent COVID-19 samples came from the United States, Italy and Spain.

Trimming took 1 base from V and 1 from J, leaving 11 bases between them. The CDR3 loop spans 16 amino acids. Germline CDR1 reads SGDLS; CDR2 reads YYNGEE. The data were produced by immunoSEQ multiplex PCR, yet TCRdb's version contains in-frame clones alone and is incomplete. The sample yields 65,000 to 85,000 clones, 88% seen once. The chain employs TRBV9 and TRBJ2-2; no reliable D call. The material sequenced was peripheral blood. The TCR sequence derives from a human donor in a cohort sampled during active COVID-19. The DNA for the CDR3 is TGTGCCAGCAGCGTATCTCCAGCGCTGAACACCGGGGAGCTGTTTTTT. As protein: CASSVSPALNTGELFF.